This T cell receptor (beta chain) derives from a study of CD4+ T cells in melanoma. Whole-study results and caveats: CD8+ T cell, macrophage and B cell function reportedly correlated with neoantigen-specific CD4+ T cells. Neoantigen-specific CD4+ T cells in melanoma reportedly had diverse differentiation states.

The CDR3 runs 15 residues. Trimming cost V 1 base and J 8 bases, with 17 bases left between them. Germline V gene sequence: CDR1 LNHNV, CDR2 YYDKDF (reference sequence). Sequencing used immunoSEQ multiplex PCR; TCRdb keeps in-frame clones, though not all of them. Of 50,000 to 60,000 clones detected, roughly 69% appear once; the ten largest clones hold 4.8%. This clone has a single count. Its target is not known. This TCR was recovered from a human donor with melanoma. The V and J genes are TRBV15 and TRBJ1-2; no clear D. Material for sequencing was tumor tissue. The CDR3 nucleotides read TGTGCCACCAGCAGAGGGGGTGGCGGCGAGTACGGCTACACCTTC. This gives the protein CATSRGGGGEYGYTF.